This T cell receptor (beta chain) was recorded in a study of immune evolution from preneoplasia to lung adenocarcinoma. Patients had resection in Japan or China between 2014 and 2017. Trimming took 5 bases from V and 0 from J, leaving 8 bases between them. The germline V gene encodes CDR1 MDHEN and CDR2 SYDVKM. The CDR3 consists of 15 residues. Using immunoSEQ multiplex PCR, the repertoire was profiled, and TCRdb retains in-frame clones only, with some absent. In the table there are over 6,500 clones, around 85% of which are singletons. Sequencing was carried out using FFPE minimally invasive lung adenocarcinoma tissue. The chain joins TRBV28 to TRBJ2-6, with D possibly matching TRBD1 (5 bases). This clonotype was obtained from an elderly person with lung adenocarcinoma. The CDR3 loop reads CASSHQGSGANVLTF. The CDR3 bases are TGTGCCAGCAGTCACCAGGGCTCTGGGGCCAACGTCCTGACTTTC.